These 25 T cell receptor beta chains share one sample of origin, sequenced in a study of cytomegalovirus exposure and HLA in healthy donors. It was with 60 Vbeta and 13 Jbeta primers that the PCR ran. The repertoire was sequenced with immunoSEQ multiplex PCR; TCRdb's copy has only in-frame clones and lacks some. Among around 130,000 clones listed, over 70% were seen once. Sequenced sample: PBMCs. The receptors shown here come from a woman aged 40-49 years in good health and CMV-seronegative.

CDR3 residues: CASSSKDRGSYEQYF. CDR3 nucleotide sequence: TGTGCCAGCAGCTCCAAGGACAGGGGGTCGTACGAGCAGTACTTC. This chain uses TRBV27 with TRBJ2-7, with 10 bases aligning to TRBD1. J was trimmed by 4 bases and V by 6 bases; bases with no gene match: 9. Germline CDR1 is MNHEY and CDR2 is SMNVEV (reference sequence). The CDR3 consists of 15 residues.

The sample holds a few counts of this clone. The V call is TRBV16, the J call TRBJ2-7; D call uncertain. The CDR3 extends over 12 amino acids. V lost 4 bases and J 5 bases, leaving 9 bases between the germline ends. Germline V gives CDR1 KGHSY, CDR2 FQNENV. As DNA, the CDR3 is TGTGCCAGCAGCCCGGGTCGTCACGAGCAGTACTTC. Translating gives CASSPGRHEQYF. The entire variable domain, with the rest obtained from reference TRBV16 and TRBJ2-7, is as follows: GEEVAQTPKHLVRGEGQKAKLYCAPIKGHSYVFWYQQVLKNEFKFLISFQNENVFDETGMPKERFSAKCLPNSPCSLEIQATKLEDSAVYFCASSPGRHEQYFGPGTRLTVT.

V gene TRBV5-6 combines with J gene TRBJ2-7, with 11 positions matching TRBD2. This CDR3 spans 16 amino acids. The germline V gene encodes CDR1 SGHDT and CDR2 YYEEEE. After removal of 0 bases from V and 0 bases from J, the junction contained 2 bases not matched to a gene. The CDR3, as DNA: TGTGCCAGCAGCTTGGGACTAGCGGGGAGCTCCTACGAGCAGTACTTC. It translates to CASSLGLAGSSYEQYF.

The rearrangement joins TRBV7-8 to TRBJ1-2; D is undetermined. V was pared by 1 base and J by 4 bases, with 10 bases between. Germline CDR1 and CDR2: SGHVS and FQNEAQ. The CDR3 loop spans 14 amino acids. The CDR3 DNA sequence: TGTGCCAGCAGCTTAGGGTCCGGGTCCTATGGCTACACCTTC. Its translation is CASSLGSGSYGYTF.

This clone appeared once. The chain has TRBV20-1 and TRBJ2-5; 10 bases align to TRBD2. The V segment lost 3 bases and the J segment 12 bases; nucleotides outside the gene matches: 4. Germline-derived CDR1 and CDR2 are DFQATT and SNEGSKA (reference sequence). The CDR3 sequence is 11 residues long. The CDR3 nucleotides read TGCAGTGCTAGGGGGACTAGCGCAAAGTACTTC. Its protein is CSARGTSAKYF.

The CDR3 spells CASSSTGARNNEQFF. Written as DNA, the CDR3 is TGTGCCAGCAGCTCCACGGGAGCACGAAACAATGAGCAGTTCTTC. The rearrangement uses TRBV13 and TRBJ2-1; the D gene is possibly TRBD2 (6 bases). The CDR3 has 15 residues. V was cut by 4 bases and J by 5 bases, with 15 bases left in between. In germline, CDR1 is PRHDT, CDR2 FYEKMQ (reference sequence). The variable domain in full, with the rest retrieved from reference TRBV13 and TRBJ2-1, is AAGVIQSPRHLIKEKRETATLKCYPIPRHDTVYWYQQGPGQDPQFLISFYEKMQSDKGSIPDRFSAQQFSDYHSELNMSSLELGDSALYFCASSSTGARNNEQFFGPGTRLTVL.

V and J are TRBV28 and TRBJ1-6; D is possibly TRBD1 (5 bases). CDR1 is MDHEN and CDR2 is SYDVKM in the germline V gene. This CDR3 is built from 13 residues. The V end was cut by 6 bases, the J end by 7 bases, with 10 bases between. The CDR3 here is CASRDSLNSPLHF. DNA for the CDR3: TGTGCCAGCAGAGACAGCTTAAATTCACCCCTCCACTTT. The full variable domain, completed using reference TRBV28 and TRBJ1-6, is DVKVTQSSRYLVKRTGEKVFLECVQDMDHENMFWYRQDPGLGLRLIYFSYDVKMKEKGDIPEGYSVSREKKERFSLILESASTNQTSMYLCASRDSLNSPLHFGNGTRLTVT.

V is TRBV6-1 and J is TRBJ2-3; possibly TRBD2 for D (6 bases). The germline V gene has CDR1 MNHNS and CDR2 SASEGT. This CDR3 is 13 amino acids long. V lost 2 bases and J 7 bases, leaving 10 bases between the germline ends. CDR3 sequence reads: CASSEPAGYTQYF. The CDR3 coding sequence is TGTGCCAGCAGTGAACCAGCGGGCTATACGCAGTATTTT.

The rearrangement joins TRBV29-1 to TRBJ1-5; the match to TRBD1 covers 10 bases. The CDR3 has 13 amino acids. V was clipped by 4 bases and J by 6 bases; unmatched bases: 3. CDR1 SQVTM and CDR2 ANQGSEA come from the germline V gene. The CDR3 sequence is CSVGDRGGQPQHF. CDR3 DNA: TGCAGCGTTGGGGACAGGGGAGGTCAGCCCCAGCATTTT. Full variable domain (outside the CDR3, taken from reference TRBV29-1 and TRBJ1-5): SAVISQKPSRDICQRGTSLTIQCQVDSQVTMMFWYRQQPGQSLTLIATANQGSEATYESGFVIDKFPISRPNLTFSTLTVSNMSPEDSSIYLCSVGDRGGQPQHFGDGTRLSIL.

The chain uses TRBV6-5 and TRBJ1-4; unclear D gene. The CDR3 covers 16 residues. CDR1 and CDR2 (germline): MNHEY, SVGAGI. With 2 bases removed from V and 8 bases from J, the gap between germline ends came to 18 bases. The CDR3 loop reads CASSYEPGEYREKLFF. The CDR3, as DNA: TGTGCCAGCAGTTACGAGCCCGGGGAGTATCGGGAAAAACTGTTTTTT.

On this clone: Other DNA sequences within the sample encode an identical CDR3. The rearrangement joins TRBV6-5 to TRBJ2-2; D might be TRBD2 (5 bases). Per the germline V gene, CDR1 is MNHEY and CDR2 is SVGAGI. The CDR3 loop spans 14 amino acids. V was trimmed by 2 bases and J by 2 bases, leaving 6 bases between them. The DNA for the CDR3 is TGTGCCAGCAGTTACGGGAGAAACACCGGGGAGCTGTTTTTT. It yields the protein CASSYGRNTGELFF.

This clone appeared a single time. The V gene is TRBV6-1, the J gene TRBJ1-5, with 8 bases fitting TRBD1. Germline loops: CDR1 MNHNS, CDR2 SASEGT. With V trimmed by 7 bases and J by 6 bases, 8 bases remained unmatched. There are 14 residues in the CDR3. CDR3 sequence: CASTRTGSPQPQHF. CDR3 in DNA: TGTGCCAGCACCCGGACAGGGTCGCCTCAGCCCCAGCATTTT.

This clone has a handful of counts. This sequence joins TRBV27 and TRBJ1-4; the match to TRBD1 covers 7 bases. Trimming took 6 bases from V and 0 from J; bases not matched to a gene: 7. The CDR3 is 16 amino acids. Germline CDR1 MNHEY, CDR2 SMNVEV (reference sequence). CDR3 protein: CASRSGGGATNEKLFF. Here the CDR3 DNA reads TGTGCCAGCAGATCAGGGGGTGGGGCAACTAATGAAAAACTGTTTTTT.

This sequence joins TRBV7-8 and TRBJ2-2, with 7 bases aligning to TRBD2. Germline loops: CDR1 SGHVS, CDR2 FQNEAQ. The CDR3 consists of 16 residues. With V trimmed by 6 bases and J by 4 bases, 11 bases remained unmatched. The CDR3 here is CASRRMETSSTGELFF. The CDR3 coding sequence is TGTGCCAGCAGACGTATGGAGACTAGCTCCACCGGGGAGCTGTTTTTT.

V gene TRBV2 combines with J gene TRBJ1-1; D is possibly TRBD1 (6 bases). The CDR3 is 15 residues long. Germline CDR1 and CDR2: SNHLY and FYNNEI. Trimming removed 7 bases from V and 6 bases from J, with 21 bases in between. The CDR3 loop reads CASKLDSLLQAEAFF. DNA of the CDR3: TGTGCCAGCAAGTTGGACAGCCTATTACAGGCTGAAGCTTTCTTT. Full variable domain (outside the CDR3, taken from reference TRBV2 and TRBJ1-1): EPEVTQTPSHQVTQMGQEVILRCVPISNHLYFYWYRQILGQKVEFLVSFYNNEISEKSEIFDDQFSVERPDGSNFTLKIRSTKLEDSAMYFCASKLDSLLQAEAFFGQGTRLTVV.

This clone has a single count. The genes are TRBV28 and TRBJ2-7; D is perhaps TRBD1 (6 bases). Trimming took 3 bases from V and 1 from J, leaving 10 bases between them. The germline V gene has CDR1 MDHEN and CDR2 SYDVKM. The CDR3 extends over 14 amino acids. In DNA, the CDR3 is TGTGCCAGCAGTTTGCAGGGGTATTCCTACGAGCAGTACTTC. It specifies CASSLQGYSYEQYF.

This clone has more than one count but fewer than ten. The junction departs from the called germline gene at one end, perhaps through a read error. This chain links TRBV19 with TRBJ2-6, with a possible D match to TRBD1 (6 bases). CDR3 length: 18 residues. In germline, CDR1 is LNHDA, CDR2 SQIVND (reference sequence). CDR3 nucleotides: TGTGCCAGTAGTCCTCCCGGATCTGGGGGCCCTGGGGCCAACGGCCTGACTTTC. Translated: CASSPPGSGGPGANGLTF. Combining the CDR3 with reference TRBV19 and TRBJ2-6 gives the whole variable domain DGGITQSPKYLFRKEGQNVTLSCEQNLNHDAMYWYRQDPGQGLRLIYYSQIVNDFQKGDIAEGYSVSREKKESFPLTVTSAQKNPTAFYLCASSPPGSGGPGANGLTFGAGSRLTVL.

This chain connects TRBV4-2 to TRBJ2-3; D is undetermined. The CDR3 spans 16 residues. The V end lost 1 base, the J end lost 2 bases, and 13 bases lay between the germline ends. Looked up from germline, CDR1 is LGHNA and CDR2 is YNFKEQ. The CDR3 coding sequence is TGTGCCAGCAGCCAAGGAGACAATACGCCCACAGATACGCAGTATTTT. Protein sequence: CASSQGDNTPTDTQYF.

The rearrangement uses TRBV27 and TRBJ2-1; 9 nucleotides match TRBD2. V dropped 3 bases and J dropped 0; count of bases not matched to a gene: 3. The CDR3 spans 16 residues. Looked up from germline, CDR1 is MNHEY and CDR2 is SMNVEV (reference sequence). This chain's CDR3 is CASSFSTSGSYNEQFF. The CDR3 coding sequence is TGTGCCAGCAGTTTCTCGACTAGCGGCTCCTACAATGAGCAGTTCTTC.

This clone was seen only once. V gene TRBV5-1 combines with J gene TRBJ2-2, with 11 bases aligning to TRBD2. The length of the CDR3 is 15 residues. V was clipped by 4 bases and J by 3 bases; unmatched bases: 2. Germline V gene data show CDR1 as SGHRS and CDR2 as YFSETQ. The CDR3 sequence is CASSVLAGDTGELFF. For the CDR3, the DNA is TGCGCCAGCAGCGTACTAGCGGGAGACACCGGGGAGCTGTTTTTT.

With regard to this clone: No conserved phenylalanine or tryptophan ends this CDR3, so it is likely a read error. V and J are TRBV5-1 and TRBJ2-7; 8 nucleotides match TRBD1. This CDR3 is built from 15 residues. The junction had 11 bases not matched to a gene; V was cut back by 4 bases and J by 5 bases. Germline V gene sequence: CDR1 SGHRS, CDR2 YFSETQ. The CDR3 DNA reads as TGCGCCAGCAGCGTCCCCCTTGACAGGGGCAACGAGCAGTACCTC. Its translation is CASSVPLDRGNEQYL.

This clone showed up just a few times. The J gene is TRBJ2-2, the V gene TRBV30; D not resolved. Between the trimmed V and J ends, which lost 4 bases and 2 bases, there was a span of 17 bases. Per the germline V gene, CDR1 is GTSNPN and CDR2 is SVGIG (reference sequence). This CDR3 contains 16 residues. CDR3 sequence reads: CAWNPDGRANTGELFF. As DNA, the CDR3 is TGTGCCTGGAATCCCGATGGGCGTGCTAACACCGGGGAGCTGTTTTTT.

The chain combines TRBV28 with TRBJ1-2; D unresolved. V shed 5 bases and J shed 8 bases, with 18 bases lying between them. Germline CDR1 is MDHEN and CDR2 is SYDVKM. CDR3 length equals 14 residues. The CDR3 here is CASSPPARRRGYTF. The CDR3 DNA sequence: TGTGCCAGCAGTCCGCCGGCGAGGAGAAGGGGCTACACCTTC.

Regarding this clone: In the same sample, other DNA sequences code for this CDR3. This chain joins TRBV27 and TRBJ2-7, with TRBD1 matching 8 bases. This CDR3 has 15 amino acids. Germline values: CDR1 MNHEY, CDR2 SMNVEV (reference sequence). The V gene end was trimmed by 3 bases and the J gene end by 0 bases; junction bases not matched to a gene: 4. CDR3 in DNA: TGTGCCAGCAGTTTGGGACAGGCCAGCTCCTACGAGCAGTACTTC. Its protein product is CASSLGQASSYEQYF.

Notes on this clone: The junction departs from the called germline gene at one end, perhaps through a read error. CDR3 region: CARSGAGPNYGYTF. The CDR3, as DNA: TGTGCCAGAAGTGGTGCAGGGCCTAACTATGGCTACACCTTC. The V and J genes are TRBV2 and TRBJ1-2, with D perhaps TRBD1 (5 bases). The CDR3 has 14 residues. Germline loops: CDR1 SNHLY, CDR2 FYNNEI.